This passage covers 25 T cell receptor beta chains from one sample sequenced in a study of T cell repertoires in cytomegalovirus infection. TCRdb reprocessed the reads with MiXCR, giving one entry per CDR3 protein. The sample includes approximately 500,000 distinct CDR3 sequences, more than 20% seen only once; the top ten take less than 15%. Sequencing was carried out using PBMCs. The receptors were sampled from a human donor in good health (CMV status not recorded). Some clones in this sample may be carry-over from other donors' samples.

This clonotype was detected many times. The chain is built from TRBV7-8 and TRBJ1-1; D unresolved. Deletions cut 5 bases from V and 2 bases from J, with 6 bases between. The CDR3 spans 12 residues. CDR1 SGHVS and CDR2 FQNEAQ come from the germline V gene. The CDR3 reads CASSPDNTEAFF. For the CDR3, the DNA is TGTGCCAGCAGCCCAGACAACACTGAAGCTTTCTTT.

The chain uses TRBV29-1 and TRBJ2-1; 8 bases match TRBD2. The CDR3 consists of 14 residues. Trimming at V came to 4 bases and at J to 9 bases, leaving 11 bases not matched to a gene. Per the germline V gene, CDR1 is SQVTM and CDR2 is ANQGSEA. The CDR3 bases are TGCAGCGTTGGTCGGGAGGGCCTCTTAGGTGAGCAGTTCTTC. Residues: CSVGREGLLGEQFF.

This clonotype showed up just a few times. The rearrangement joins TRBV27 to TRBJ2-3; TRBD2 aligns across 10 bases. In germline, CDR1 is MNHEY, CDR2 SMNVEV (reference sequence). With V trimmed by 1 base and J by 3 bases, 10 bases remained unmatched. This CDR3 has 18 amino acids. This CDR3 is CASSLWIGASGRTDTQYF. CDR3 nucleotide sequence: TGTGCCAGCAGTTTATGGATAGGGGCTAGCGGGAGAACAGATACGCAGTATTTT.

Many counts were recorded for this clonotype. The chain has TRBV7-2 and TRBJ2-2; D is unresolved. This CDR3 comprises 13 residues. The germline V gene has CDR1 SGHTA and CDR2 FQGNSA. Trimming stripped 4 bases from V and 6 bases from J, with 9 bases between. The CDR3 DNA sequence: TGTGCCAGCAGCTCGACCGGCGCCGGGGAGCTGTTTTTT. Its protein product is CASSSTGAGELFF.

This clonotype was recorded many times. The rearrangement joins TRBV7-2 to TRBJ2-2, with 7 bases that match TRBD2. After removal of 6 bases from V and 0 bases from J, the junction contained 7 bases not matched to a gene. Germline V lookup: CDR1 SGHTA, CDR2 FQGNSA. The CDR3 sequence is 16 residues long. The CDR3 region is CASSPKRGTNTGELFF. CDR3 nucleotide sequence: TGTGCCAGCAGTCCCAAGCGGGGAACGAACACCGGGGAGCTGTTTTTT.

This clonotype was seen many times. The chain combines TRBV7-2 with TRBJ2-5; D possibly corresponds to TRBD1 (6 bases). Trimming left V 1 base short and J 0 bases short, with 12 bases between. The CDR3 is 16 amino acids. The germline V gene has CDR1 SGHTA and CDR2 FQGNSA. The CDR3 coding sequence is TGTGCCAGCAGCTTAGACTGGTGGGACAACCAAGAGACCCAGTACTTC. Protein: CASSLDWWDNQETQYF.

In its sample, this clonotype was seen a few times. The chain couples TRBV4-3 to TRBJ2-5, with 8 positions matching TRBD2. The CDR3 length is 16 residues. Trimming took 0 bases from V and 3 from J; bases not matched to a gene: 6. Per germline, CDR1 LGHNA and CDR2 YSLEER. CDR3 DNA: TGCGCCAGCAGCCAAGATTCTGGAGCGGGGGAAGAGACCCAGTACTTC. Translating gives CASSQDSGAGEETQYF.

The genes are TRBV4-1 and TRBJ1-2, with no clear D. Trimming removed 0 bases from V and 4 bases from J, with 12 bases in between. CDR1 and CDR2 from the germline V gene are MGHRA and YSYEKL. The CDR3 has 15 amino acids. The CDR3 DNA sequence: TGCGCCAGCAGCCAAGAGTTGAAGTTTAGCTATGGCTACACCTTC. Translation: CASSQELKFSYGYTF.

A few counts support this clonotype. The chain links TRBV12-3 or TRBV12-4 to TRBJ1-1, with TRBD1 as a possible D gene (5 bases). Trimming took 5 bases from V and 4 from J, leaving 11 bases between them. There are 13 residues in the CDR3. The CDR3 DNA follows: TGTGCCAGCAGTCGCCAGGGTATCACTGAAGCTTTCTTT. Residues: CASSRQGITEAFF.

This clonotype showed up just a few times. The chain employs TRBV25-1 and TRBJ1-3; tentatively, D is TRBD1 (5 bases). The CDR3 loop spans 13 amino acids. Trimming stripped 4 bases from V and 2 bases from J, with 6 bases between. Germline CDR1 is MGHDK and CDR2 is SYGVNS. The CDR3 loop is CASSGGAGNTIYF. As DNA, the CDR3 is TGTGCCAGCAGTGGGGGGGCTGGAAACACCATATATTTT. The variable domain in full, with the rest retrieved from reference TRBV25-1 and TRBJ1-3, is EADIYQTPRYLVIGTGKKITLECSQTMGHDKMYWYQQDPGMELHLIHYSYGVNSTEKGDLSSESTVSRIRTEHFPLTLESARPSHTSQYLCASSGGAGNTIYFGEGSWLTVV.

This clonotype was recorded at least ten times. V is TRBV7-2 and J is TRBJ1-3, with D unresolved. The CDR3 covers 18 residues. Trimming left V 5 bases short and J 0 bases short, with 20 bases between. Germline V gene data show CDR1 as SGHTA and CDR2 as FQGNSA. CDR3 bases: TGTGCCAGCAGCACCCAGCCCATAGCCACATCCTCTGGAAACACCATATATTTT. It encodes CASSTQPIATSSGNTIYF.

This clonotype appeared a few times. The chain couples TRBV7-2 to TRBJ2-2, with D tentatively TRBD2 (5 bases). The V end was cut by 5 bases, the J end by 0 bases, with 16 bases between. Germline V gene data show CDR1 as SGHTA and CDR2 as FQGNSA. CDR3 length: 17 residues. The CDR3 here is CASSPFFSGSNTGELFF. CDR3 DNA: TGTGCCAGCAGCCCATTCTTCTCGGGGTCGAACACCGGGGAGCTGTTTTTT.

This clonotype was detected ten times or more. The chain carries TRBV7-2 and TRBJ2-5, with 12 bases identical to TRBD2. Trimming cost V 3 bases and J 5 bases; bases outside gene matches: 4. Per the germline V gene, CDR1 is SGHTA and CDR2 is FQGNSA. The CDR3 totals 15 residues. The CDR3 sequence: CASSFSLAGGETQYF. CDR3 DNA sequence: TGTGCCAGCAGCTTCTCTCTAGCGGGAGGGGAGACCCAGTACTTC.

A few counts support this clonotype. The rearrangement joins TRBV7-2 to TRBJ2-2; tentative D call: TRBD1 (6 bases). This CDR3 contains 16 residues. The germline V gene encodes CDR1 SGHTA and CDR2 FQGNSA. Trimming removed 1 base from V and 0 bases from J, with 9 bases in between. The CDR3: CASSLGYRANTGELFF. DNA for the CDR3: TGTGCCAGCAGCTTAGGTTACAGGGCGAACACCGGGGAGCTGTTTTTT.

This clonotype showed up just a few times. The chain uses TRBV15 and TRBJ2-1; TRBD2 might be the D (6 bases). CDR3 length: 13 residues. The V end lost 3 bases, the J end lost 12 bases, and 15 bases lay between the germline ends. The germline gives CDR1 LNHNV, CDR2 YYDKDF (reference sequence). CDR3 nucleotides: TGTGCCACCAGCAGTGAAACCGGGACTCGGCAGTTCTTC. Translation gives CATSSETGTRQFF.

This clonotype was observed a handful of times. The chain carries TRBV7-8 and TRBJ2-7; D may correspond to TRBD1 or TRBD2 (5 bases each). V was shortened by 4 bases and J by 0 bases, with 16 bases between the two germline ends. Germline lookup yields CDR1 SGHVS and CDR2 FQNEAQ. The CDR3 loop spans 16 amino acids. The CDR3 DNA reads as TGTGCCAGCAGCTATCGGGACCGACCAAGCTCCTACGAGCAGTACGTC. Amino acid sequence: CASSYRDRPSSYEQYV.

The sample holds one count of this clonotype. With a much larger clone just one base away, this may be a read error. This sequence joins TRBV7-6 and TRBJ2-2; tentatively, D is TRBD1 (6 bases). CDR3 size: 16 residues. From germline, CDR1 is SGHVS and CDR2 FNYEAQ. Trimming took off 3 bases at V and 4 bases at J, with 15 bases between the two ends. CDR3 nucleotides: TGTGCCAGCAGCTTTACCGGACAGCCAAGCACCGGGGAGCTGTTTTTT. Amino acids: CASSFTGQPSTGELFF.

J is TRBJ1-5 and V is TRBV4-3; tentative D call: TRBD1 (5 bases). The V gene lost 3 bases and the J gene lost 2 bases, with 8 bases spanning the gap. The CDR3 extends over 14 amino acids. Germline CDR1 LGHNA, CDR2 YSLEER. The CDR3 sequence is CASSQGPGNQPQHF. CDR3 nucleotides: TGCGCCAGCAGCCAGGGGCCGGGCAATCAGCCCCAGCATTTT.

The genes are TRBV20-1 and TRBJ2-5, with D possibly being TRBD1 or TRBD2 (5 bases each). Germline-derived CDR1 and CDR2 are DFQATT and SNEGSKA (reference sequence). Trimming left V 1 base short and J 9 bases short, with 15 bases between. The CDR3 has 13 residues. This chain's CDR3 is CSARAGTTFPQYF. CDR3 coding DNA: TGCAGTGCTAGAGCCGGGACCACCTTCCCCCAGTACTTC.

With respect to this clonotype: This could be a read error, since a much larger clone is one nucleotide away. CDR3 bases: TGTGCCAGCAGCCAAAGGAAGATGGCGGGAGCTGAGCAGTTCTTC. This translates into CASSQRKMAGAEQFF. V and J are TRBV7-2 and TRBJ2-1; TRBD2 aligns across 7 bases. The CDR3 runs to 15 residues. V was pared by 5 bases and J by 9 bases, with 13 bases of the junction left unmatched. Germline lookup yields CDR1 SGHTA and CDR2 FQGNSA.

This chain uses TRBV27 with TRBJ2-7, with D possibly called TRBD1 or TRBD2 (6 bases each). Germline-derived CDR1 and CDR2 are MNHEY and SMNVEV (reference sequence). Trimming took off 8 bases at V and 0 bases at J, with 20 bases between the two ends. This CDR3 has 16 amino acids. The CDR3 DNA follows: TGTGCCAGCGGTCGGAATCCGGGGGCGAGCTCCTACGAGCAGTACGTC. Protein sequence: CASGRNPGASSYEQYV.

The chain has TRBV30 and TRBJ1-2; perhaps TRBD1 as D (6 bases). In germline, CDR1 is GTSNPN, CDR2 SVGIG (reference sequence). There are 13 residues in the CDR3. The V and J ends lost 7 bases and 6 bases respectively, with 18 bases between them. CDR3 residues: CASGVAGAHGYTF. The CDR3, as DNA: TGTGCCTCAGGGGTGGCAGGGGCGCATGGCTACACCTTC.

This clonotype occurred many times. The rearrangement joins TRBV7-2 to TRBJ2-3; no firm D call. Germline CDR1 reads SGHTA; CDR2 reads FQGNSA. V lost 5 bases to trimming and J lost 5 bases, with 11 bases between them. The length of the CDR3 is 13 residues. The CDR3 bases are TGTGCCAGCAGCCCGAACGAAGGAGATACGCAGTATTTT. Its protein is CASSPNEGDTQYF.

Only a few counts were recorded for this clonotype. The CDR3 loop reads CASSYQRLNEQFF. The DNA for the CDR3 is TGTGCCAGCAGTTATCAGCGCCTCAATGAGCAGTTCTTC. This sequence joins TRBV6-2 or TRBV6-3 and TRBJ2-1, with no clear D. This CDR3 comprises 13 residues. Between the trimmed V and J ends, which lost 3 bases and 6 bases, there was a span of 9 bases. Germline loops: CDR1 MNHEY, CDR2 SVGEGT.

The chain recombines TRBV5-6 with TRBJ2-3; no clear D. The V and J ends lost 3 bases and 3 bases respectively, with 17 bases between them. Germline V gives CDR1 SGHDT, CDR2 YYEEEE. The CDR3 is 16 amino acids. The CDR3 sequence is CASSSMTTSVTDTQYF. The CDR3 DNA reads as TGTGCCAGCAGCTCGATGACCACAAGCGTTACAGATACGCAGTATTTT.